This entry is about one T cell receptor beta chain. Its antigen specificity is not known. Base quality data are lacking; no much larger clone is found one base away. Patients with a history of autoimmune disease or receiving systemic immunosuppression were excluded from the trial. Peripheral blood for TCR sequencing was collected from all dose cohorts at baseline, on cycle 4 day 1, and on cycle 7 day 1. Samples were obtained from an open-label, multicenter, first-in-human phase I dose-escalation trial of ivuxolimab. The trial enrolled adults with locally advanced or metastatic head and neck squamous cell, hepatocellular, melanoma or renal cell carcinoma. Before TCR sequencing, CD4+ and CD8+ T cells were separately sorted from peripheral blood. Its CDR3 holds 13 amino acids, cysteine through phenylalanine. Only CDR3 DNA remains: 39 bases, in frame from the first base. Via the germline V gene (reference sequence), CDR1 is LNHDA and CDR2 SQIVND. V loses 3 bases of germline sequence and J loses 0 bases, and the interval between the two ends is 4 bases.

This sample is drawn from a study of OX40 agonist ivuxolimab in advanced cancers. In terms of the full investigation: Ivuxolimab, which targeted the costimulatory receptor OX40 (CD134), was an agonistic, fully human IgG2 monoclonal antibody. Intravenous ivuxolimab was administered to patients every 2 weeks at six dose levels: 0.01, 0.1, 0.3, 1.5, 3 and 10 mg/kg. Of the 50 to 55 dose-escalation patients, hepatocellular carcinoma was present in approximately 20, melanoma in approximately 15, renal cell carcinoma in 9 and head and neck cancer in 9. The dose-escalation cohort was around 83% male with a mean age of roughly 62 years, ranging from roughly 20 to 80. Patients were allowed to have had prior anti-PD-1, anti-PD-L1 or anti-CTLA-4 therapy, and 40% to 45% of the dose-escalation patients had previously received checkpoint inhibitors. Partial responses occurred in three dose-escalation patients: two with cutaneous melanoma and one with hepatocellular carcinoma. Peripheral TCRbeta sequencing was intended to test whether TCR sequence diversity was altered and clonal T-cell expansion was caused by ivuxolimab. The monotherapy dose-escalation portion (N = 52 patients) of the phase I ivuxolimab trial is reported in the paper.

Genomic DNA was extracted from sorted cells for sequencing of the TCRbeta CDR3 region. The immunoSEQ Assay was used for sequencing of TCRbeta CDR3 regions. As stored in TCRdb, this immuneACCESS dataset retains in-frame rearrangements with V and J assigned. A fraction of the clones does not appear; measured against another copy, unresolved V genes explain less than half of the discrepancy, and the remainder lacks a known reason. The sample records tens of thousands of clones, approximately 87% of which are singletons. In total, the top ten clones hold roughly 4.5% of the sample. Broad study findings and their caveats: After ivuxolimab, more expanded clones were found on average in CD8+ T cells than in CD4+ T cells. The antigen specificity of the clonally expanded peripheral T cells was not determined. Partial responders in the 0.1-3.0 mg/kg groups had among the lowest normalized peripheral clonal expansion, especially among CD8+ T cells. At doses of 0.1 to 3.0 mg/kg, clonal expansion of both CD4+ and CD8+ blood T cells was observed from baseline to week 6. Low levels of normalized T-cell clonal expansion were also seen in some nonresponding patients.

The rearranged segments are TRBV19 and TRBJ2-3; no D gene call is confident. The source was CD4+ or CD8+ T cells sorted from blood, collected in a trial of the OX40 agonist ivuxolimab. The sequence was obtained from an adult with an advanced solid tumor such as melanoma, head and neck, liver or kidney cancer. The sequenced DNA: TGTGCCAGTAGTATTCCTAGCACAGATACGCAGTATTTT. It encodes CASSIPSTDTQYF.